These T cell receptor beta chains were read from a single sample in a study of blood T cells in healthy people across ages. TCRdb reprocessed the 5' RACE reads via MiXCR and lists one record per CDR3 protein. The sample lists about 1.6 million distinct CDR3 sequences, about 35% occurring once. Source material: blood. These receptors all come from a woman under 40 in good health. Each CDR3 is given with its conserved first and last residue. D genes are given only for firm matches. Clone size is stated in some rows and not others, as once, few, many or a class when expanded.

clone_size,v_call,d_call,j_call,cdr3_aa,cdr3_nt
few,TRBV28,TRBD1,TRBJ2-5,CASTKDRWGQETQYF,TGTGCCAGCACCAAGGACAGGTGGGGACAAGAGACCCAGTACTTC
.,TRBV29-1,TRBD1,TRBJ1-5,CSVLLLGQGTGGYGNQPQHF,TGCAGCGTCCTACTCCTCGGACAGGGGACGGGTGGGTATGGCAATCAGCCCCAGCATTTT
few,TRBV3-1,TRBD2,TRBJ2-7,CASSQSGTRGDEQYF,TGTGCCAGCAGCCAAAGCGGGACTAGGGGGGACGAGCAGTACTTC
.,TRBV5-1,.,TRBJ1-1,CASSFLHQPKWTEAFF,TGCGCCAGCAGCTTTCTTCACCAGCCGAAGTGGACTGAAGCTTTCTTT
.,TRBV20-1,.,TRBJ2-1,CSARVLGTGEAYNEQFF,TGCAGTGCTAGAGTCCTTGGAACGGGAGAAGCCTACAATGAGCAGTTCTTC
few,TRBV10-2,TRBD1,TRBJ2-3,CASTQLNSGGALDTQYF,TGCGCCAGCACCCAACTCAATTCAGGGGGCGCATTAGATACGCAGTATTTT
.,TRBV20-1,TRBD2,TRBJ2-5,CSAIIGVPIGLAGAQETQYF,TGCAGTGCTATCATTGGGGTTCCTATCGGACTAGCGGGGGCCCAAGAGACCCAGTACTTC
.,TRBV7-9,TRBD2,TRBJ2-1,CASRRFFRLASSSYNERFF,TGTGCCAGCAGACGGTTTTTCCGACTAGCCTCTAGCTCCTACAATGAGCGGTTCTTC
.,TRBV9,TRBD1,TRBJ1-1,CASSNGTANTEAFF,TGTGCCAGCAGCAACGGGACAGCGAACACTGAAGCTTTCTTT
few,TRBV7-2,TRBD2,TRBJ2-7,CASSLEERDHYEQYF,TGTGCCAGCAGCTTAGAAGAGCGGGACCACTACGAGCAGTACTTC
.,TRBV3-1,.,TRBJ2-5,CANAQGQIKGETQYF,TGTGCCAACGCACAGGGACAAATTAAAGGGGAGACCCAGTACTTC
few,TRBV3-1,TRBD1,TRBJ2-3,CASSQAQGAQGTDTQYF,TGTGCCAGCAGCCAAGCTCAGGGGGCTCAGGGGACAGATACGCAGTATTTT